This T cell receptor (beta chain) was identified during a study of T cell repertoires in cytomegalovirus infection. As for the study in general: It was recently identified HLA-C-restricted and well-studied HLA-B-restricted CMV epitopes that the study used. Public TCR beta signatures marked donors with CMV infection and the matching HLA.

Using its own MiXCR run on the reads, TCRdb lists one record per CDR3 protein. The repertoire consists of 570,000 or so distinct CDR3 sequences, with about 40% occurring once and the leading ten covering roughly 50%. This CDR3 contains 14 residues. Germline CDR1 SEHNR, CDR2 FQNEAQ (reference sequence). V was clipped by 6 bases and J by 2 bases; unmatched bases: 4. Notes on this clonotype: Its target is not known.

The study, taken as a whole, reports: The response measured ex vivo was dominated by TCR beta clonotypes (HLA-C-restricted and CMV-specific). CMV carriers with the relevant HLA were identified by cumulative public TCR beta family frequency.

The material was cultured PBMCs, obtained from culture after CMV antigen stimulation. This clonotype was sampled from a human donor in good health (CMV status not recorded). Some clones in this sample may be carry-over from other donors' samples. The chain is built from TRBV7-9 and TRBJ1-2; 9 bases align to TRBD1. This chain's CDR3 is CASRRTGANYGYTF. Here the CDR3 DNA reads TGTGCCAGCAGACGGACAGGGGCGAACTATGGCTACACCTTC.